The 27 T cell receptor beta chains given below trace back to one sample, sequenced in a study of cytomegalovirus exposure and HLA in healthy donors. With 60 Vbeta and 13 Jbeta primers, the PCR was carried out. Libraries were prepared by immunoSEQ multiplex PCR; TCRdb keeps only in-frame clonotypes and omits some of them. The sample has roughly 170,000 clones, over 60% seen once. Sequencing was performed on PBMCs. The origin of the receptors is a female donor in good health and CMV-seronegative.

The J gene is TRBJ1-5, the V gene TRBV7-6; 11 positions agree with TRBD1. V lost 5 bases and J lost 3; bases outside the gene matches: 6. Germline CDR1 SGHVS, CDR2 FNYEAQ. This CDR3 comprises 16 residues. The CDR3 reads CASSPGQGAINQPQHF. CDR3 DNA: TGTGCCAGCAGCCCCGGACAGGGGGCGATCAATCAGCCCCAGCATTTT.

The genes are TRBV15 and TRBJ2-3; D may be TRBD2 (6 bases). Per germline, CDR1 LNHNV and CDR2 YYDKDF (reference sequence). The CDR3 sequence is 17 residues long. V was clipped by 3 bases and J by 6 bases, with 22 bases between them. CDR3 sequence (DNA): TGTGCCACCAGCAGGGTAGATACGGGGGATTTAGGCGATACGCAGTATTTT. Its protein product is CATSRVDTGDLGDTQYF.

This clone was detected only a few times. The CDR3 DNA is TGTGCCAGCAGCTTAGCCGGGACTAACACAGATACGCAGTATTTT. It is translated as CASSLAGTNTDTQYF. The rearrangement uses TRBV7-3 and TRBJ2-3; TRBD2 aligns across 7 bases. This CDR3 has 15 amino acids. Germline V gene sequence: CDR1 SGHTA, CDR2 FQGTGA. V shed 2 bases, J shed 2 bases, and the junction held 4 bases outside the gene matches.

V usage is TRBV7-9 and J usage is TRBJ1-6; D not resolved. In germline, CDR1 is SEHNR, CDR2 FQNEAQ (reference sequence). V was pared by 6 bases and J by 5 bases, with 5 bases between. The CDR3 extends over 12 amino acids. This CDR3 reads CASRQDNSPLHF. CDR3 coding DNA: TGTGCCAGCAGACAAGATAATTCACCCCTCCACTTT.

The table lists this clone with a few counts. The rearrangement links TRBV10-3 to TRBJ1-3; D call uncertain. The CDR3 runs to 11 residues. The V gene lost 10 bases and the J gene lost 8 bases, with 12 bases spanning the gap. The germline V gene encodes CDR1 ENHRY and CDR2 SYGVKD. The CDR3 coding sequence is TGTGCCACGTCCCCAGCGGACACCATATATTTT. Its translation is CATSPADTIYF.

The V and J genes are TRBV10-3 and TRBJ1-6, with D possibly being TRBD1 (6 bases). The V end was cut by 0 bases, the J end by 6 bases, with 12 bases between. Germline CDR1 is ENHRY and CDR2 is SYGVKD. The CDR3 spans 16 residues. The chain's CDR3 is CAISESTRTVNSPLHF. For the CDR3, the DNA is TGTGCCATCAGTGAGTCGACCCGGACAGTTAATTCACCCCTCCACTTT.

This sequence joins TRBV6-5 and TRBJ1-2; TRBD1 is a possible D gene (6 bases). Germline lookup yields CDR1 MNHEY and CDR2 SVGAGI. The CDR3 is 14 residues long. V was trimmed by 5 bases and J by 8 bases, leaving 18 bases between them. The DNA of the CDR3 is TGTGCCAGCAGTCCCGTCGGACAGTTCTTGGGCTACACCTTC. It encodes CASSPVGQFLGYTF.

This clone was seen only once. The chain uses TRBV18 and TRBJ2-3, with 7 bases that match TRBD1. The germline CDR1 and CDR2 sequences are KGHSH and LQKENI. CDR3 length: 15 residues. Unmatched junction bases numbered 3, after V lost 3 bases and J lost 0 bases. The CDR3 is CASSPMTGSTDTQYF. CDR3 DNA: TGTGCCAGCTCACCTATGACAGGGAGCACAGATACGCAGTATTTT.

V is TRBV5-8 and J is TRBJ2-3; 12 bases fit TRBD1. The junction had 6 bases not matched to a gene; V was cut back by 4 bases and J by 6 bases. Germline V gene lookup returns CDR1 SGHTS and CDR2 YDEGEE. The CDR3 has 15 amino acids. CDR3 DNA sequence: TGTGCCAGCAGCCTGGGACAGGGGGCGGTGGATACGCAGTATTTT. Translating it yields CASSLGQGAVDTQYF.

This clone has a handful of counts. J is TRBJ2-5 and V is TRBV7-9, with D tentatively TRBD2 (5 bases). With 7 bases removed from V and 5 bases from J, the gap between germline ends came to 14 bases. CDR1 SEHNR and CDR2 FQNEAQ come from the germline V gene (reference sequence). This CDR3 comprises 13 residues. CDR3 sequence reads: CASTYRGEETQYF. The DNA for the CDR3 is TGTGCCAGCACCTATCGGGGTGAGGAGACCCAGTACTTC.

The V gene is TRBV19, the J gene TRBJ1-1; D might be TRBD1 (5 bases). The ends were cut back, 3 bases at V and 11 bases at J, with 16 bases in the middle. The CDR3 length is 13 residues. CDR1 and CDR2 from the germline V gene are LNHDA and SQIVND (reference sequence). CDR3 residues: CASSIIQGESAFF. In nucleotides, the CDR3 is TGTGCCAGTAGTATTATTCAGGGTGAAAGCGCTTTCTTT.

This chain links TRBV7-2 with TRBJ2-7; D gene ambiguous. This CDR3 contains 11 residues. Between the trimmed V and J ends, which lost 1 base and 8 bases, there was a span of 6 bases. The germline CDR1 and CDR2 sequences are SGHTA and FQGNSA. CDR3 region: CASSLEAKQYF. In DNA form, the CDR3 reads TGTGCCAGCAGCTTAGAAGCCAAGCAGTACTTC.

Concerning this clone: An end of the junction does not agree with germline; a read error may underlie this. CDR3: CASGAPSVSGANGLTF. The CDR3 nucleotides read TGTGCCAGCGGGGCCCCTTCTGTCTCTGGGGCCAACGGCCTGACTTTC. The chain is built from TRBV5-4 and TRBJ2-6, with D maybe TRBD1 (5 bases). The CDR3 loop spans 16 amino acids. Per germline, CDR1 SGHNT and CDR2 YYREEE (reference sequence).

A remark on this clone: This CDR3 is also generated by other DNA sequences in the sample. This chain connects TRBV5-4 to TRBJ1-3; D call uncertain. Germline-derived CDR1 and CDR2 are SGHNT and YYREEE (reference sequence). The CDR3 is 13 amino acids. Deletions cut 0 bases from V and 3 bases from J, with 4 bases between. The CDR3 coding sequence is TGTGCCAGCAGCTTGGCCGGTGGAAACACCATATATTTT. Amino acid sequence: CASSLAGGNTIYF.

This chain joins TRBV7-3 and TRBJ2-7; D gene unclear. The V and J ends lost 5 bases and 2 bases respectively, with 13 bases between them. The CDR3 sequence is 14 residues long. CDR1 SGHTA and CDR2 FQGTGA come from the germline V gene. CDR3 DNA sequence: TGTGCCAGCAGCCCAGGTTCTCAAACCTACGAGCAGTACTTC. Amino acids: CASSPGSQTYEQYF.

The gene calls are TRBV27 and TRBJ1-1; D gene ambiguous. V lost 3 bases to trimming and J lost 1 base, with 18 bases between them. Germline V gene lookup returns CDR1 MNHEY and CDR2 SMNVEV (reference sequence). CDR3 length equals 17 residues. The CDR3 here is CASSFRRQMLKNTEAFF. CDR3 DNA sequence: TGTGCCAGCAGTTTCCGGCGGCAGATGCTAAAGAACACTGAAGCTTTCTTT.

The rearrangement uses TRBV7-2 and TRBJ1-2; maybe TRBD1 (6 bases). This CDR3 region has 15 residues. CDR1 SGHTA and CDR2 FQGNSA come from the germline V gene. Trimming pared 1 base from V and 6 bases from J, leaving 15 bases between. The CDR3 reads CASSLGPDRSNGYTF. CDR3 in DNA: TGTGCCAGCAGCTTAGGGCCGGACAGAAGCAATGGCTACACCTTC.

The V call is TRBV10-3, the J call TRBJ2-2; 9 positions match TRBD1. Germline V gene sequence: CDR1 ENHRY, CDR2 SYGVKD. The CDR3 totals 14 residues. V gave up 10 bases and J gave up 1 base; unmatched junction bases: 4. In DNA form, the CDR3 reads TGTGCCACCTCGGGACAGGGGAACACCGGGGAGCTGTTTTTT. It encodes CATSGQGNTGELFF.

This clone occurred a few times. The J gene is TRBJ2-7, the V gene TRBV5-1; the match to TRBD1 covers 8 bases. Trimming removed 3 bases from V and 5 bases from J; junction bases left unmatched: 4. CDR1 SGHRS and CDR2 YFSETQ come from the germline V gene. The CDR3 runs 13 residues. This chain's CDR3 is CASSSDRGNEQYF. Here the CDR3 DNA reads TGCGCCAGCAGCTCCGACAGGGGCAACGAGCAGTACTTC. Full variable domain (remainder filled in from reference TRBV5-1 and TRBJ2-7): KAGVTQTPRYLIKTRGQQVTLSCSPISGHRSVSWYQQTPGQGLQFLFEYFSETQRNKGNFPGRFSGRQFSNSRSEMNVSTLELGDSALYLCASSSDRGNEQYFGPGTRLTVT.

The J gene is TRBJ2-2, the V gene TRBV5-1; 14 bases map to TRBD2. Germline V lookup: CDR1 SGHRS, CDR2 YFSETQ. This CDR3 has 20 residues. J gave up 4 bases and V 0 bases, and 11 bases lay outside the gene matches. CDR3 DNA: TGCGCCAGCAGCTTGGGGAGTACCGGGACTAGCGGGGGTCCCACCGGGGAGCTGTTTTTT. It is translated as CASSLGSTGTSGGPTGELFF.

The V gene is TRBV25-1, the J gene TRBJ2-2; the D is unclear. Trimming took 5 bases from V and 4 from J, leaving 2 bases between them. Germline CDR1 and CDR2: MGHDK and SYGVNS. This CDR3 is 11 amino acids long. The CDR3 DNA is TGTGCCAGCAGTCTCACCGGGGAGCTGTTTTTT. This gives the protein CASSLTGELFF.

The rearrangement joins TRBV5-4 to TRBJ2-2; D is possibly TRBD1 (6 bases). CDR3 length: 14 residues. From germline, CDR1 is SGHNT and CDR2 YYREEE (reference sequence). The V end lost 2 bases, the J end lost 4 bases, and 9 bases lay between the germline ends. The CDR3 sequence: CASSLQGATGELFF. CDR3 nucleotides: TGTGCCAGCAGCTTACAGGGAGCCACCGGGGAGCTGTTTTTT. The full variable domain, with the rest looked up from reference TRBV5-4 and TRBJ2-2, is ETGVTQSPTHLIKTRGQQVTLRCSSQSGHNTVSWYQQALGQGPQFIFQYYREEENGRGNFPPRFSGLQFPNYSSELNVNALELDDSALYLCASSLQGATGELFFGEGSRLTVL.

This sequence joins TRBV30 and TRBJ2-7; 7 nucleotides align to TRBD2. The CDR3 consists of 12 residues. Germline values: CDR1 GTSNPN, CDR2 SVGIG (reference sequence). The CDR3 reads CAVAGTTYEQYF. The CDR3 nucleotides are TGTGCTGTAGCCGGGACTACGTACGAGCAGTACTTC.

The chain carries TRBV11-1 and TRBJ2-7; TRBD2 agrees at 7 bases. After removal of 5 bases from V and 3 bases from J, the junction contained 4 bases not matched to a gene. The CDR3 extends over 13 amino acids. Germline V gene sequence: CDR1 SGHAT, CDR2 FQDESV (reference sequence). The CDR3 here is CASSPPGGYEQYF. The DNA of the CDR3 is TGTGCCAGCAGCCCGCCGGGGGGCTACGAGCAGTACTTC.

The rearrangement joins TRBV2 to TRBJ1-6; TRBD1 matches at 10 bases. The V gene end was trimmed by 5 bases and the J gene end by 7 bases; junction bases not matched to a gene: 2. Germline-derived CDR1 and CDR2 are SNHLY and FYNNEI. This CDR3 has 14 residues. For the CDR3, the DNA is TGTGCCAGCAGTAAGGGACAGGGGAATTCACCCCTCCACTTT. The encoded protein is CASSKGQGNSPLHF.

This chain uses TRBV27 with TRBJ2-2; 13 bases map to TRBD2. Losses at the gene ends were 7 bases for V and 7 bases for J; bases not matched to a gene: 3. Germline V gene sequence: CDR1 MNHEY, CDR2 SMNVEV (reference sequence). The CDR3 is made up of 14 amino acids. DNA for the CDR3: TGTGCCAGCACACTAGCGGGAGGGGGCGGGGAGCTGTTTTTT. Translated, it gives CASTLAGGGGELFF.

The rearrangement uses TRBV19 and TRBJ1-5; no reliable D call. The length of the CDR3 is 15 residues. In germline, CDR1 is LNHDA, CDR2 SQIVND (reference sequence). V was trimmed by 6 bases and J by 0 bases, leaving 12 bases between them. The CDR3 DNA reads as TGTGCCAGTAGGGAGGGAGACATTAGCAATCAGCCCCAGCATTTT. Protein sequence: CASREGDISNQPQHF. The full variable domain, in which reference TRBV19 and TRBJ1-5 provide the parts outside the CDR3, is DGGITQSPKYLFRKEGQNVTLSCEQNLNHDAMYWYRQDPGQGLRLIYYSQIVNDFQKGDIAEGYSVSREKKESFPLTVTSAQKNPTAFYLCASREGDISNQPQHFGDGTRLSIL.